A single sample gave rise to the 25 T cell receptor beta chains below, sequenced in a study of blood T cell repertoires in COVID-19. The method was immunoSEQ multiplex PCR; TCRdb's version includes in-frame clones alone and lacks a portion of them. The sample lists over 200,000 clones, over 80% occurring once. Sequences were obtained from peripheral blood. Source of these receptors: a man between 25 and 39 years old with COVID-19, enrolled during active disease.

This clone was detected once. This chain joins TRBV6-5 and TRBJ1-2, with D perhaps matching TRBD1 (6 bases). The CDR3 extends over 11 amino acids. With 8 bases removed from V and 6 bases from J, the gap between germline ends came to 10 bases. CDR1 is MNHEY and CDR2 is SVGAGI in the germline V gene. Written as DNA, the CDR3 is TGTGCCAGCCTTTCAGGGGATGGCTACACCTTC. Translating gives CASLSGDGYTF.

The rearrangement links TRBV7-3 to TRBJ2-7; D not resolved. V was cut by 1 base and J by 0 bases, with 7 bases left in between. This CDR3 spans 14 amino acids. Germline V CDR1 and CDR2: SGHTA, FQGTGA. In DNA form, the CDR3 reads TGTGCCAGCAGCTTAATCGGCGGCTCCTACGAGCAGTACTTC. Translation gives CASSLIGGSYEQYF.

This chain uses TRBV6-2 or TRBV6-3 with TRBJ1-4, with D unclear. Germline V lookup: CDR1 MNHEY, CDR2 SVGEGT. The CDR3 runs to 14 residues. Trimming removed 2 bases at V and 8 bases at J, with 12 bases between. CDR3 nucleotide sequence: TGTGCCAGCAGTTACAATGTAGTCCCCGAAAAACTGTTTTTT. Its protein product is CASSYNVVPEKLFF.

V is TRBV19 and J is TRBJ2-5; D not resolved. The germline V gene encodes CDR1 LNHDA and CDR2 SQIVND (reference sequence). V shed 5 bases and J shed 0 bases, with 10 bases lying between them. The CDR3 is made up of 14 amino acids. CDR3 in amino acids: CASSRRRDQETQYF. DNA of the CDR3: TGTGCCAGTAGTCGCCGACGGGACCAAGAGACCCAGTACTTC.

This clone has just a few counts. The CDR3 is CASRLTGGVNTEAFF. CDR3 bases: TGTGCCAGCAGATTGACAGGGGGGGTGAACACTGAAGCTTTCTTT. J is TRBJ1-1 and V is TRBV28; 9 nucleotides agree with TRBD1. CDR3 length equals 15 residues. Germline values: CDR1 MDHEN, CDR2 SYDVKM. V gave up 6 bases and J gave up 0 bases; unmatched junction bases: 5.

V and J are TRBV19 and TRBJ1-2; TRBD1 agrees at 9 bases. Trimming at V came to 3 bases and at J to 1 base, leaving 6 bases not matched to a gene. The CDR3 has 16 amino acids. Germline V gives CDR1 LNHDA, CDR2 SQIVND (reference sequence). CDR3 DNA: TGTGCCAGTAGTATCGGACAGGGGACGAATAACTATGGCTACACCTTC. Its protein product is CASSIGQGTNNYGYTF.

This clone was observed once. The junction departs from the called germline gene at one end, perhaps through a read error. The rearrangement joins TRBV7-3 to TRBJ1-1, with 8 bases aligning to TRBD1. Germline assignment: CDR1 SGHTA and CDR2 FQGTGA. This CDR3 is built from 14 residues. The CDR3 nucleotides read TGTGCCAGCAGCTTAATGGGACAGGCCTCCGCGAGGGCCTTT. This codes for CASSLMGQASARAF.

The chain employs TRBV5-1 and TRBJ2-1, with TRBD2 matching 12 bases. CDR3 length: 16 amino acids. Looked up from germline, CDR1 is SGHRS and CDR2 is YFSETQ. V shed 5 bases, J shed 4 bases, and the junction held 7 bases outside the gene matches. The CDR3 sequence is CASRLLTSGGYNEQFF. The DNA for the CDR3 is TGCGCCAGCAGATTATTGACTAGCGGGGGATACAATGAGCAGTTCTTC.

The V gene is TRBV25-1, the J gene TRBJ1-3, with TRBD1 matching 8 bases. This CDR3 has 15 residues. After removal of 6 bases from V and 0 bases from J, the junction contained 4 bases not matched to a gene. Per the germline V gene, CDR1 is MGHDK and CDR2 is SYGVNS. The CDR3, as DNA: TGTGCCAGCAGACTTACAGGGGGCTCTGGAAACACCATATATTTT. It is translated as CASRLTGGSGNTIYF. Full variable domain (remainder filled in from reference TRBV25-1 and TRBJ1-3): EADIYQTPRYLVIGTGKKITLECSQTMGHDKMYWYQQDPGMELHLIHYSYGVNSTEKGDLSSESTVSRIRTEHFPLTLESARPSHTSQYLCASRLTGGSGNTIYFGEGSWLTVV.

This clone was seen a few times. The gene calls are TRBV6-2 or TRBV6-3 and TRBJ1-2; D may be TRBD1 (6 bases). V was shortened by 6 bases and J by 4 bases, with 18 bases between the two germline ends. This CDR3 comprises 15 residues. CDR1 MNHEY and CDR2 SVGEGT come from the germline V gene. CDR3 in amino acids: CASSRRPGQTYGYTF. The DNA for the CDR3 is TGTGCCAGCAGCCGCCGCCCGGGACAAACCTATGGCTACACCTTC.

This clone was counted between two and nine times. This same CDR3 is encoded by further DNA sequences in the sample. The CDR3 sequence is CASSYSRNQPQHF. The CDR3 region has the DNA TGTGCCAGCAGTTACTCCAGAAATCAGCCCCAGCATTTT. The chain is built from TRBV6-5 and TRBJ1-5; no definite D call. Germline-derived CDR1 and CDR2 are MNHEY and SVGAGI. This CDR3 is 13 amino acids long. V lost 0 bases and J lost 4, with 4 bases in between.

This rearrangement joins TRBV19 to TRBJ2-2; D is perhaps TRBD1 (6 bases). V lost 6 bases and J 3 bases, leaving 20 bases between the germline ends. Germline V gene lookup returns CDR1 LNHDA and CDR2 SQIVND (reference sequence). The CDR3 consists of 17 residues. The CDR3 loop is CASRGVRAGVYTGELFF. CDR3 nucleotides: TGTGCCAGTAGGGGCGTTCGGGCAGGGGTATACACCGGGGAGCTGTTTTTT.

This rearrangement joins TRBV29-1 to TRBJ1-2; 11 bases align to TRBD1. Germline CDR1 is SQVTM and CDR2 is ANQGSEA. Trimming took 7 bases from V and 4 from J; bases not matched to a gene: 2. The CDR3 is 12 residues long. The CDR3 loop is CSDGTGGYGYTF. Here the CDR3 DNA reads TGCAGCGACGGGACAGGGGGCTATGGCTACACCTTC.

The chain carries TRBV6-5 and TRBJ1-1; weak D call: TRBD1 (6 bases). Trimming removed 6 bases at V and 10 bases at J, with 18 bases between. The germline V gene has CDR1 MNHEY and CDR2 SVGAGI. This CDR3 spans 13 amino acids. The CDR3, as DNA: TGTGCCAGCAGCCTCGCACAGGGTCCGGCAGCTTTCTTT. It is translated as CASSLAQGPAAFF.

In the case of this clone: The same CDR3 arises from other DNA sequences in this sample as well. The J gene is TRBJ2-7, the V gene TRBV5-1, with D maybe TRBD1 (5 bases). This CDR3 spans 12 amino acids. Germline loops: CDR1 SGHRS, CDR2 YFSETQ. V lost 0 bases and J 6 bases, leaving 7 bases between the germline ends. In DNA form, the CDR3 reads TGCGCCAGCAGCTTGGAAAGGGGCGAGCAGTACTTC. Residues: CASSLERGEQYF.

The V and J genes are TRBV25-1 and TRBJ1-3, with a tentative D call TRBD1 (6 bases). There are 18 residues in the CDR3. V lost 1 base and J lost 2, with 18 bases in between. Germline loops: CDR1 MGHDK, CDR2 SYGVNS. The DNA for the CDR3 is TGTGCCAGCAGTGAATGGGGGGGTGGGGGCCGCCCTGGAAACACCATATATTTT. Protein product: CASSEWGGGGRPGNTIYF.

CDR3 protein: CASSQGTNTGELFF. CDR3 in DNA: TGTGCCAGCAGCCAAGGGACAAACACCGGGGAGCTGTTTTTT. V and J are TRBV3-1 (or the pseudogene TRBV3-2) and TRBJ2-2; TRBD1 might be the D (5 bases). The ends were cut back, 1 base at V and 2 bases at J, with 5 bases in the middle. This CDR3 is built from 14 residues. Germline assignment: CDR1 LGHDT and CDR2 YNNKEL (reference sequence).

The chain couples TRBV12-3 or TRBV12-4 to TRBJ1-4; D gene uncertain. V shed 3 bases and J shed 10 bases, with 6 bases lying between them. This CDR3 contains 11 residues. The CDR3 bases are TGTGCCAGCAGTTTTAGCGGAAAACTGTTTTTT. Protein product: CASSFSGKLFF.

This chain connects TRBV27 to TRBJ1-2; D not resolved. Germline values: CDR1 MNHEY, CDR2 SMNVEV (reference sequence). V shed 4 bases and J shed 8 bases, with 11 bases lying between them. This CDR3 has 12 residues. The CDR3 is CASSSSGIGYTF. The CDR3 bases are TGTGCCAGCAGTTCTTCCGGTATAGGCTACACCTTC.

The V gene is TRBV15, the J gene TRBJ1-5; 11 bases align to TRBD1. Germline assignment: CDR1 LNHNV and CDR2 YYDKDF (reference sequence). The CDR3 extends over 14 amino acids. V lost 6 bases, J lost 9 bases, and 7 bases stayed unmatched. The CDR3 spells CATRVGTGGWPQHF. Written as DNA, the CDR3 is TGTGCCACCAGAGTGGGGACAGGGGGTTGGCCCCAGCATTTT.

The rearrangement links TRBV29-1 to TRBJ1-2, with TRBD1 matching over 8 bases. Losses at the gene ends were 2 bases for V and 7 bases for J; bases not matched to a gene: 6. Germline V gene lookup returns CDR1 SQVTM and CDR2 ANQGSEA. The CDR3 loop spans 13 amino acids. The CDR3 nucleotides are TGCAGCGTTGAAAGGCCAGGGGGCCTTGGCTACACCTTC. It codes for CSVERPGGLGYTF.

The CDR3, as DNA: TGCAGCGTTACAACCGGGACGGGGGGGATGGATGAGCAGTTCTTC. It encodes CSVTTGTGGMDEQFF. The J gene is TRBJ2-1, the V gene TRBV29-1, with 8 bases fitting TRBD2. With V trimmed by 5 bases and J by 8 bases, 14 bases remained unmatched. Germline loops: CDR1 SQVTM, CDR2 ANQGSEA. The CDR3 is 15 residues long.

J is TRBJ1-1 and V is TRBV3-1 (or the pseudogene TRBV3-2); 9 bases map to TRBD1. The CDR3 covers 17 residues. V gave up 1 base and J gave up 1 base; unmatched junction bases: 7. CDR1 is LGHDT and CDR2 is YNNKEL in the germline V gene (reference sequence). In nucleotides, the CDR3 is TGTGCCAGCAGCCAAGGAGACAGGGGGTACGGGAACACTGAAGCTTTCTTT. It yields the protein CASSQGDRGYGNTEAFF.

This chain connects TRBV5-6 to TRBJ1-1; possible D gene TRBD1, 6 bases. The length of the CDR3 is 12 residues. V shed 4 bases and J shed 7 bases, with 11 bases lying between them. Germline-derived CDR1 and CDR2 are SGHDT and YYEEEE. CDR3 residues: CASSRRQDEAFF. CDR3 sequence (DNA): TGTGCCAGCAGCCGACGACAGGATGAAGCTTTCTTT.

The chain combines TRBV7-8 with TRBJ2-7; 8 bases fit TRBD1. This CDR3 is 14 amino acids long. V lost 1 base and J lost 4; bases outside the gene matches: 3. Germline V lookup: CDR1 SGHVS, CDR2 FQNEAQ. The CDR3 sequence: CASSLGDRLYEQYF. The CDR3 DNA reads as TGTGCCAGCAGCTTAGGGGACAGGCTTTACGAGCAGTACTTC. Full variable domain (missing parts from reference TRBV7-8 and TRBJ2-7): GAGVSQSPRYKVAKRGQDVALRCDPISGHVSLFWYQQALGQGPEFLTYFQNEAQLDKSGLPSDRFFAERPEGSVSTLKIQRTQQEDSAVYLCASSLGDRLYEQYFGPGTRLTVT.